The T cell receptor (beta chain) under discussion was sequenced for a study of blood T cells in healthy people across ages. Turning to the study itself: Template switching picked up about one barcoded beta molecule for each two T cells. Study-wide results and caveats: Both naive CD4+ cell counts and diversity were greater in long-lived donors than in aged donors.

A sample-barcoded 5' primer and a J-beta primer mix were used in a second PCR of roughly 6 to 11 cycles. TCRdb re-analysed the 5' RACE reads in MiXCR, keeping a single row per CDR3 protein. The sample contains under 1,100,000 distinct CDR3 sequences, about 25% of which appear only once. Concerning this clonotype itself: What it binds is unknown.

V gave up 2 bases and J gave up 9 bases; unmatched junction bases: 6. Germline CDR1 reads SEHNR; CDR2 reads FQNEAQ (reference sequence). The CDR3 contains 15 residues. The same sample was also used in a study of T cells of mothers and their children. That paper notes: The authors used all extracted RNA for cDNA synthesis, at roughly 1.5 ug per 15 ul. The study found slightly higher but non-significant overlap in related versus unrelated mother-child pairs.

The sample was blood. This clonotype was obtained from a girl aged 2 to 10 in good health. V usage is TRBV7-9 and J usage is TRBJ2-1, with TRBD2 matching 11 bases. CDR3 DNA sequence: TGTGCCAGCAGCTTAATACTAGCGGGAGTTGCTGAGCAGTTCTTC. This codes for CASSLILAGVAEQFF.